This T cell receptor beta chain originates from a study of shared clonotypes between healthy human individuals. Germline lookup yields CDR1 LNHDA and CDR2 SQIVND (reference sequence). The V and J ends lost 5 bases and 4 bases, in that order; junction bases with no gene match: 4. This CDR3 comprises 14 residues. Over several immunoSEQ plates, each subset's genomic DNA was distributed in even portions. The table came from immunoSEQ multiplex PCR; TCRdb's copy has only in-frame clones and leaves some out. The sample carries 2 million to 2.5 million clones, over 85% recorded once. In this sample, this clone turned up a few times. Other nucleotide sequences in the sample specify the same CDR3. Naive CD8 isolation took CD45RO-negative cells positively selected for CCR7 and excluded terminally differentiated effector memory CD45RA+ cells.

The TCR sequence derives from a man aged 18-30 years in good health. Specimen: naive CD8+ T cells sorted from blood. This chain uses TRBV19 with TRBJ2-7, with 11 bases fitting TRBD1. The CDR3 DNA sequence: TGTGCCAGTAGTCCCGGGACAGGGGGGTACGAGCAGTACTTC. Protein: CASSPGTGGYEQYF. The full variable domain, completed using reference TRBV19 and TRBJ2-7, is DGGITQSPKYLFRKEGQNVTLSCEQNLNHDAMYWYRQDPGQGLRLIYYSQIVNDFQKGDIAEGYSVSREKKESFPLTVTSAQKNPTAFYLCASSPGTGGYEQYFGPGTRLTVT.